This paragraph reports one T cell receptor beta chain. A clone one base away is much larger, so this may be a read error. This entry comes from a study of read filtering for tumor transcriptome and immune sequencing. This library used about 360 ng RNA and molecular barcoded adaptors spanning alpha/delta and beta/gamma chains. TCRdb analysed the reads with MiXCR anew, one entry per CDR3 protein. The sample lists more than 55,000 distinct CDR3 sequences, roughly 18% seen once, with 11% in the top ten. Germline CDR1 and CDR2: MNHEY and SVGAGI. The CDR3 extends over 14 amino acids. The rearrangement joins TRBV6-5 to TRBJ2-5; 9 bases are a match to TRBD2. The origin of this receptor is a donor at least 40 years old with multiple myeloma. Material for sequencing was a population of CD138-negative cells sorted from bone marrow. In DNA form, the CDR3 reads TGTGCCAGCAGTTACGCGGGGGGGGAAGAGACCCGGTACTTC. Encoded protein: CASSYAGGEETRYF.